This record covers a single T cell receptor (beta chain). Its target is unknown. This entry comes from a study of molecular identifiers for immune sequencing clone quantification. Study details: Four portions were sequenced after RNA from about 20,000 or 100,000 naive CD8 cells was split five ways in replicates. Study-wide results and caveats: Clones above 20 RNA copies held over 98% of effector molecules, under 1% in naive cells. Clone sizes could be underestimated for highly expanded clones when identical TCR molecules share a barcode.

Germline CDR1 SGHVS, CDR2 FQNEAQ. Germline trimming cut 4 bases from V and 4 bases from J; bases unmatched to any gene: 6. The CDR3 extends over 14 amino acids. TCRdb itself ran the PCR reads through MiXCR, one entry per CDR3 protein. The sample yields 400,000 to 600,000 distinct CDR3 sequences, around 23% seen once. This receptor was taken from a human donor in good health. Some libraries in this study had Jurkat cell RNA spiked in. The source material was naive CD8+ T cells from blood, with Jurkat cell RNA spiked in. The subset is: FACS-sorted CD8+CD4-CCR7+CD45RA+ naive T cells. V gene TRBV7-8 combines with J gene TRBJ2-5; 7 bases are shared with TRBD1. The CDR3 DNA follows: TGTGCCAGCAGCTGGACAGGCCCTCGAGAGACCCAGTACTTC. Residues: CASSWTGPRETQYF. Full variable domain (outside the CDR3, taken from reference TRBV7-8 and TRBJ2-5): GAGVSQSPRYKVAKRGQDVALRCDPISGHVSLFWYQQALGQGPEFLTYFQNEAQLDKSGLPSDRFFAERPEGSVSTLKIQRTQQEDSAVYLCASSWTGPRETQYFGPGTRLLVL.